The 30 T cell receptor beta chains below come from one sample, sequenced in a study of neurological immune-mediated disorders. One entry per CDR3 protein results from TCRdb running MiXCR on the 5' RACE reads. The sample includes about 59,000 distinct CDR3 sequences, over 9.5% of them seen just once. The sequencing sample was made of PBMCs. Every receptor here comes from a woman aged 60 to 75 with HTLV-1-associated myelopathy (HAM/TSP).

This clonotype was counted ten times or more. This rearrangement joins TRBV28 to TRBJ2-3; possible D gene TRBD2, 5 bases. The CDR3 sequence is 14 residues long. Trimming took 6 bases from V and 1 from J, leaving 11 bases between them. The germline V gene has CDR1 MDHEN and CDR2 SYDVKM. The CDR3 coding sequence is TGTGCCAGCAGGGGAACTAGAGGCACAGATACGCAGTATTTT. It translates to CASRGTRGTDTQYF.

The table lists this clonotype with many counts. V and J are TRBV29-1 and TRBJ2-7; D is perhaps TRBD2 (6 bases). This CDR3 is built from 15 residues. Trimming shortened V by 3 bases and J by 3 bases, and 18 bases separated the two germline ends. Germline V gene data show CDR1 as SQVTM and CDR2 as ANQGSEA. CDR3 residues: CSVEGGGTGDYEQYF. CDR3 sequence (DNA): TGCAGCGTTGAGGGCGGAGGGACGGGAGACTACGAGCAGTACTTC.

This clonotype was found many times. The CDR3 DNA follows: TGCAGCGTTGGCGGGACTAGTCCTTACAATGAGCAGTTCTTC. It translates to CSVGGTSPYNEQFF. The chain combines TRBV29-1 with TRBJ2-1; 8 nucleotides match TRBD2. Losses at the gene ends were 4 bases for V and 4 bases for J; bases not matched to a gene: 6. This CDR3 is 14 amino acids long. Per the germline V gene, CDR1 is SQVTM and CDR2 is ANQGSEA.

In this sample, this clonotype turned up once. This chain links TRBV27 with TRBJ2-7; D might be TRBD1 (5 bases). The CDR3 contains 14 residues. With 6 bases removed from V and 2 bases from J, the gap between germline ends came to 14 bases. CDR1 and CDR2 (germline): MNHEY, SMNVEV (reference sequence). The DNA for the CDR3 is TGTGCCAGCAGCCTTACAGGTACCCCCTACGAGCAGTACTTC. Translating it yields CASSLTGTPYEQYF.

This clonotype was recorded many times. The CDR3 loop is CSATKRGGSYNEQFF. In DNA, the CDR3 is TGCAGCGCGACTAAAAGGGGCGGCTCCTACAATGAGCAGTTCTTC. The chain links TRBV29-1 to TRBJ2-1; D is tentatively TRBD1 or TRBD2 (5 bases each). V gave up 7 bases and J gave up 0 bases, with 16 bases separating them. The CDR3 extends over 15 amino acids. Germline lookup yields CDR1 SQVTM and CDR2 ANQGSEA.

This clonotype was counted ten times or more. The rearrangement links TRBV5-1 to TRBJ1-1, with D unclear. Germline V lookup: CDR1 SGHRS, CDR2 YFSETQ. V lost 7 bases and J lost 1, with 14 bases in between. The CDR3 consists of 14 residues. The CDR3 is CASRFEGGNTEAFF. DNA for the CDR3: TGCGCCAGCCGGTTTGAGGGCGGGAACACTGAAGCTTTCTTT.

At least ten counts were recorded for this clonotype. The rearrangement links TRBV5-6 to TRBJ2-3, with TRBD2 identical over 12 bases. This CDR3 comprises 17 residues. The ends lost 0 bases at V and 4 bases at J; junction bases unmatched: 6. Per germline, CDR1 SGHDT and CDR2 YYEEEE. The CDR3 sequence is CASSLGLAGVRPDTQYF. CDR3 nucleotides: TGTGCCAGCAGCTTGGGACTAGCGGGAGTCCGTCCAGATACGCAGTATTTT.

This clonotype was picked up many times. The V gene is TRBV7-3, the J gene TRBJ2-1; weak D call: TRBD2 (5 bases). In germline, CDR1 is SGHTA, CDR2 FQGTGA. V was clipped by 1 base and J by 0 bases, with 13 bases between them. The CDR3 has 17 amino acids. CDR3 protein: CASSLSQRTFSYNEQFF. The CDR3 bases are TGTGCCAGCAGCTTAAGTCAGCGGACCTTCTCCTACAATGAGCAGTTCTTC.

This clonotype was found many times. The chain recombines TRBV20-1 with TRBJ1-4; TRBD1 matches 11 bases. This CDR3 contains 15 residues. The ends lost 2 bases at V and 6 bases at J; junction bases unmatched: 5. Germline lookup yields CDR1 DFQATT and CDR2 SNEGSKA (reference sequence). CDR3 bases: TGCAGTGCTAGACCTCCGGGACAGGGGGATGAAAAACTGTTTTTT. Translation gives CSARPPGQGDEKLFF.

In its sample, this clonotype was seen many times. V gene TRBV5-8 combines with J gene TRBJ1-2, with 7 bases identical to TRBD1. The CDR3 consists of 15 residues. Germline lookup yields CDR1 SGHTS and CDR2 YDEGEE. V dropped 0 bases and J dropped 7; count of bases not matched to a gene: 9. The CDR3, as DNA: TGTGCCAGCAGCTTGGTCCCTAGACAGGGAGGTGGCTACACCTTC. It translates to CASSLVPRQGGGYTF. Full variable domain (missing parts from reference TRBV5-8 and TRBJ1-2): EAGVTQSPTHLIKTRGQQATLRCSPISGHTSVYWYQQALGLGLQFLLWYDEGEERNRGNFPPRFSGRQFPNYSSELNVNALELEDSALYLCASSLVPRQGGGYTFGSGTRLTVV.

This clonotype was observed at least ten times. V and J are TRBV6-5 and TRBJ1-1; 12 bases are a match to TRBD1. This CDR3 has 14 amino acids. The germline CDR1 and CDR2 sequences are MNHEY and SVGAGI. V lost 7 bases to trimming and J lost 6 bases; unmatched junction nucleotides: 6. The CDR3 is CASTMGQGASEAFF. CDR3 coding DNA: TGTGCCAGCACCATGGGACAGGGGGCCTCTGAAGCTTTCTTT.

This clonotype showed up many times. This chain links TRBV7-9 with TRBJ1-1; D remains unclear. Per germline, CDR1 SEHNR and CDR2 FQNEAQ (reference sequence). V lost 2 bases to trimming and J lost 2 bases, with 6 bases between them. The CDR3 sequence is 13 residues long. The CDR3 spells CASSLRPNTEAFF. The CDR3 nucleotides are TGTGCCAGCAGCTTAAGGCCCAACACTGAAGCTTTCTTT.

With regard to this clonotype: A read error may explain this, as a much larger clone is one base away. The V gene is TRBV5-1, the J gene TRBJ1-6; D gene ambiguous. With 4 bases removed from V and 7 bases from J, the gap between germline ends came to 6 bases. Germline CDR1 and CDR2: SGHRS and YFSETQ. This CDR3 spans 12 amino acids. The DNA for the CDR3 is TGCGCCAGCAGCGTCGGAAATTCACCCCTCCACTTT. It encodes CASSVGNSPLHF.

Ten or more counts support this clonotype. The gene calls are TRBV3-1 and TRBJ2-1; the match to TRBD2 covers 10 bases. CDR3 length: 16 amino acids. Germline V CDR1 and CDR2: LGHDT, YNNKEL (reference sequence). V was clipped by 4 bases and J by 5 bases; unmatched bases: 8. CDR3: CASSRKTSGPNNEQFF. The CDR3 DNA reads TGTGCCAGCAGCCGGAAGACTAGCGGGCCTAACAATGAGCAGTTCTTC.

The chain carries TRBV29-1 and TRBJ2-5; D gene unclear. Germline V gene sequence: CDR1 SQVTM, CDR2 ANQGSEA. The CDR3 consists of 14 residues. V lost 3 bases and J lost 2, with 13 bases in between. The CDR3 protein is CSVDPVRRQETQYF. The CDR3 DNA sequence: TGCAGCGTTGACCCAGTCAGGCGTCAAGAGACCCAGTACTTC.

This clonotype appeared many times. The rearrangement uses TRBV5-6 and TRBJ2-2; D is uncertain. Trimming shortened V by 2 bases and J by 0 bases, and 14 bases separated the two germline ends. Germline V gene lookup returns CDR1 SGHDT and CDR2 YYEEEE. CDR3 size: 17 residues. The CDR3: CASSLPGPTSNTGELFF. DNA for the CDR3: TGTGCCAGCAGCTTACCGGGCCCCACCTCGAACACCGGGGAGCTGTTTTTT. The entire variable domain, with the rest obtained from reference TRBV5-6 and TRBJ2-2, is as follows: DAGVTQSPTHLIKTRGQQVTLRCSPKSGHDTVSWYQQALGQGPQFIFQYYEEEERQRGNFPDRFSGHQFPNYSSELNVNALLLGDSALYLCASSLPGPTSNTGELFFGEGSRLTVL.

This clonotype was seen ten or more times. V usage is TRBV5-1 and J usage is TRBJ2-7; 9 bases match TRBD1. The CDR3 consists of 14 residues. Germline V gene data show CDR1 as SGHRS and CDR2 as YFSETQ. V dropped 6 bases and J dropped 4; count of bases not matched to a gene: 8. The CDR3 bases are TGCGCCAGCAAGCGAGGGACAGGGCAGTACGAGCAGTACTTC. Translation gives CASKRGTGQYEQYF.

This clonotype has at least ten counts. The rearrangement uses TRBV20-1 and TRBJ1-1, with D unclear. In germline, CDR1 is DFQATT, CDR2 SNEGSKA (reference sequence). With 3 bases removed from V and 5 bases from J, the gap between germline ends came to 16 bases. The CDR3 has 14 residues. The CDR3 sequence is CSASPVRGGTEAFF. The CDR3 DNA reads TGCAGTGCTAGCCCGGTCCGGGGAGGGACTGAAGCTTTCTTT.

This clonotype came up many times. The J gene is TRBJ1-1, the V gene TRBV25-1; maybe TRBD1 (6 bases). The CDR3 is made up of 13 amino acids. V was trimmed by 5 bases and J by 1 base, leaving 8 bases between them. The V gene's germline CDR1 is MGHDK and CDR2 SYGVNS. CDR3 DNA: TGTGCCAGCAGTAAGGGGGGGAACACTGAAGCTTTCTTT. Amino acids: CASSKGGNTEAFF. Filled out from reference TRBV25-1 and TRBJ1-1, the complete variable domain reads EADIYQTPRYLVIGTGKKITLECSQTMGHDKMYWYQQDPGMELHLIHYSYGVNSTEKGDLSSESTVSRIRTEHFPLTLESARPSHTSQYLCASSKGGNTEAFFGQGTRLTVV.

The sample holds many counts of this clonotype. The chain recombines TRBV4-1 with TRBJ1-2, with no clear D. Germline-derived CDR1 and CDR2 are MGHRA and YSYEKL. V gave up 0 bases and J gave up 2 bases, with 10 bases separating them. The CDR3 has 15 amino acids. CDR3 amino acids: CASSQDKGQNYGYTF. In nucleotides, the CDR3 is TGCGCCAGCAGCCAAGATAAAGGGCAGAACTATGGCTACACCTTC.

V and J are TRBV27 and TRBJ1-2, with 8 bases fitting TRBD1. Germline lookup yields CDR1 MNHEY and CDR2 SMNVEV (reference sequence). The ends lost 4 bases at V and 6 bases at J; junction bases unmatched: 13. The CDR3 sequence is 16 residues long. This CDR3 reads CASSSWTGTSPHGYTF. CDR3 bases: TGTGCCAGCAGTTCATGGACAGGGACCTCTCCCCATGGCTACACCTTC.

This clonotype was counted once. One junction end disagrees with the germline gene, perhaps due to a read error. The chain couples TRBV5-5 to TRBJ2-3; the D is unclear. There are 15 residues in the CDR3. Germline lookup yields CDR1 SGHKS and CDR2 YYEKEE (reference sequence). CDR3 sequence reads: CACSLPGLSTDMQYF. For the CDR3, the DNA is TGTGCCTGCAGCTTGCCAGGTCTTAGCACAGATATGCAGTATTTT.

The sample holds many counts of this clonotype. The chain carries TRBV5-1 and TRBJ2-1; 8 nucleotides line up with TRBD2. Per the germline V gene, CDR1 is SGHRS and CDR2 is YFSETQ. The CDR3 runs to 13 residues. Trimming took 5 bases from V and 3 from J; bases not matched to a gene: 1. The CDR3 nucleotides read TGCGCCAGCAGACTAGCGGTCTACAATGAGCAGTTCTTC. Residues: CASRLAVYNEQFF.

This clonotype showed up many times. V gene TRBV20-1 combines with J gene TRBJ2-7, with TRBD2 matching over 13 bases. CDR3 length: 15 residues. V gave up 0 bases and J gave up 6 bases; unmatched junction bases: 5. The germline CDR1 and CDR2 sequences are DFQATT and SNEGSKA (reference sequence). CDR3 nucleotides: TGCAGTGCTAGAGATTTTCGACTAGCGGGAGGCGAGCAGTACTTC. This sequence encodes CSARDFRLAGGEQYF.

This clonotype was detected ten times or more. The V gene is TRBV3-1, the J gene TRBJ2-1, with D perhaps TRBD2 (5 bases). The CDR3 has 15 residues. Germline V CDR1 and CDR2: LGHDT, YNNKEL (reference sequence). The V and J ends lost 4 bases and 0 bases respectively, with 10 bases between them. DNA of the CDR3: TGTGCCAGCAGCCGGGGAGTCAGCTCCTACAATGAGCAGTTCTTC. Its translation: CASSRGVSSYNEQFF.

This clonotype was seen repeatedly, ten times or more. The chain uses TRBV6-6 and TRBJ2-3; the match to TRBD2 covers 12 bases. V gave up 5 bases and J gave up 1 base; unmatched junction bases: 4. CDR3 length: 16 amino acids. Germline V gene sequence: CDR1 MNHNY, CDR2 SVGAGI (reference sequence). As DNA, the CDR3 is TGTGCCAGCAGTCCCCTAGCGGGAGGGGGCACAGATACGCAGTATTTT. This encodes CASSPLAGGGTDTQYF.

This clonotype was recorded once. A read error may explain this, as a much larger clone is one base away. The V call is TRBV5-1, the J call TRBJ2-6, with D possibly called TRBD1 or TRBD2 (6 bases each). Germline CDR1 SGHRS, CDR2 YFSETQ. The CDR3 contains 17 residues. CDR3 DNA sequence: TGCGCCAGCGCTACAGGGCCTGGGGACTCTGGGTCCAACGTCCTGACTTTC. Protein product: CASATGPGDSGSNVLTF.

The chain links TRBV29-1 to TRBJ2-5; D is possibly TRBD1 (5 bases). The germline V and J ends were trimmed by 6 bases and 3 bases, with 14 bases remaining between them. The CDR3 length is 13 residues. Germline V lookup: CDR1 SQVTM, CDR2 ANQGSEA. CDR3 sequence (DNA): TGCAGCGTAGTACAGGTTCGGGAAGAGACCCAGTACTTC. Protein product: CSVVQVREETQYF.

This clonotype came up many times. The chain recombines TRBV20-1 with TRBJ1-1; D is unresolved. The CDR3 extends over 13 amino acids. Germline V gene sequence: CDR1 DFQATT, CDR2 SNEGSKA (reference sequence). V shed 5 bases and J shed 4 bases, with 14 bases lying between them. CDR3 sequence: CSAQLSRATEAFF. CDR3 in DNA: TGCAGTGCTCAACTGTCTAGGGCCACTGAAGCTTTCTTT.

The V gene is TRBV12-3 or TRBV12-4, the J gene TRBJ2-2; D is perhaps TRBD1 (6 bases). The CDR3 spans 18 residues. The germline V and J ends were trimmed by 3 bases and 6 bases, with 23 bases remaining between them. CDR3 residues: CASSLQRRGEAYPGELFF. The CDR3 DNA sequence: TGTGCCAGCAGTTTGCAGCGCAGGGGAGAGGCTTACCCCGGGGAGCTGTTTTTT.